The rows below give T cell receptor beta chains drawn from one sample of a study of T cell responses to AZD1222 COVID-19 vaccine. The assay was immunoSEQ multiplex PCR, and TCRdb's table has in-frame clones only and misses some. In the table there are around 33,000 clones, approximately 90% of which are singletons. Sample: peripheral blood, taken on day 0 of AZD1222 vaccination. The receptors stem from an adult in good health. Each CDR3 is given with its conserved first and last residue. D genes are given only for firm matches.

V gene,J gene,CDR3 length,D gene,CDR3 protein
TRBV14,TRBJ1-2,14,-,CASSQDMSGSGYTF
TRBV6-5,TRBJ2-5,16,TRBD2,CASSYSVAGGQETQYF
TRBV7-7,TRBJ1-1,13,-,CASSLDRNTEAFF
TRBV14,TRBJ1-6,13,-,CASSQKTNSPLHF
TRBV5-4,TRBJ1-2,13,-,CASSVDRLYGYTF
TRBV3-1/TRBV3-2,TRBJ2-2,14,-,CASSLNAGAGELFF
TRBV20-1,TRBJ2-5,14,-,CSASRGGSLETQYF
TRBV4-1,TRBJ2-1,16,TRBD1,CASSHDSGTGPNEQFF
TRBV30,TRBJ1-1,15,TRBD1,CAWNPGQVYFTEAFF
TRBV7-2,TRBJ1-2,14,-,CASSLDAGIRGYTF
TRBV29-1,TRBJ2-5,12,-,CSVELGGETQYF
TRBV9,TRBJ1-5,15,-,CASSVAATVDQPQHF
TRBV6-4,TRBJ2-3,15,TRBD1,CASSDSQGVTDTQYF
TRBV21-1,TRBJ1-6,17,-,CASSKNKDRRGCVPLHF
TRBV12-3/TRBV12-4,TRBJ2-2,13,-,CATRTRDTGELFF
TRBV5-5,TRBJ2-1,16,TRBD2,CASSAGLAGTYNEQFF
TRBV4-3,TRBJ1-4,13,-,CASSQELGQGLFF
TRBV30,TRBJ1-4,13,TRBD1,CAWRGTVNEKLFF
TRBV7-9,TRBJ2-7,15,TRBD1,CASSRSRDRSYEQYF
TRBV19,TRBJ1-4,14,TRBD1,CASSRDRAREKLFF
TRBV5-1,TRBJ2-5,16,TRBD1,CASVGGTGGYQETQYF
TRBV9,TRBJ1-6,16,-,CASSGGASSYNSPLHF
TRBV3-1/TRBV3-2,TRBJ1-2,15,-,CASSQRKMGAGGYTF
TRBV5-4,TRBJ2-1,13,TRBD1,CAMGTGNNNEQFF
TRBV13,TRBJ2-1,15,TRBD2,CASRVSGGAKNEQFF
TRBV11-2,TRBJ1-5,13,-,CASSLVSRQADHF
TRBV6-2/TRBV6-3,TRBJ1-1,13,-,CASSRGGGTEAFF
TRBV5-1,TRBJ1-3,14,TRBD1,CASSSTGAGNTIYF
TRBV27,TRBJ2-7,11,-,CASSKGYEQYF
TRBV10-3,TRBJ1-6,13,-,CAISESGGSPLHF
TRBV7-8,TRBJ1-5,15,-,CASSPRGGLNQPQHF
TRBV28,TRBJ1-2,15,-,CASSVGGGANYGYTF
TRBV7-2,TRBJ1-1,13,-,CASSLAGGNEAFF
TRBV5-1,TRBJ1-1,15,-,CASSAGRIMNTEAFF
TRBV7-2,TRBJ1-1,14,-,CASSLMPDNTEAFF
TRBV25-1,TRBJ2-1,17,TRBD2,CASSPRPPVAGDYEQFF
TRBV5-6,TRBJ2-1,14,-,CASSLSGSYNEQFF
TRBV7-8,TRBJ1-2,15,TRBD1,CASSLPGQGRSGYTF
TRBV30,TRBJ1-2,15,-,CAWSVPGSFEYGYTF
TRBV19,TRBJ2-7,14,-,CASSRGTSSYEQYF
TRBV5-6,TRBJ1-5,12,-,CASSLKGQPQHF
TRBV30,TRBJ2-7,16,-,CAWSPPPGWGLNEQYF
TRBV21-1,TRBJ1-2,18,-,CASSSWPGQESSNYGYTF
TRBV5-4,TRBJ1-2,14,-,CASSLGLDNYGYTF
TRBV30,TRBJ2-7,13,TRBD2,CAEGLAGTYEQYF
TRBV6-5,TRBJ1-1,15,-,CASSHQGLTNTEAFF
TRBV21-1,TRBJ1-5,15,-,CASSTHLRGTQPQHF
TRBV6-1,TRBJ1-5,16,-,CASSVRRDRKNQPQHF
TRBV30,TRBJ1-1,14,-,CAWSVQGLRNEAFF
TRBV7-8,TRBJ2-4,14,TRBD2,CASSPDGTSGGVDF
TRBV9,TRBJ1-1,15,-,CASSGGTGRGTEAFF
TRBV6-1,TRBJ1-1,15,-,CASSEGLVINTEAFF